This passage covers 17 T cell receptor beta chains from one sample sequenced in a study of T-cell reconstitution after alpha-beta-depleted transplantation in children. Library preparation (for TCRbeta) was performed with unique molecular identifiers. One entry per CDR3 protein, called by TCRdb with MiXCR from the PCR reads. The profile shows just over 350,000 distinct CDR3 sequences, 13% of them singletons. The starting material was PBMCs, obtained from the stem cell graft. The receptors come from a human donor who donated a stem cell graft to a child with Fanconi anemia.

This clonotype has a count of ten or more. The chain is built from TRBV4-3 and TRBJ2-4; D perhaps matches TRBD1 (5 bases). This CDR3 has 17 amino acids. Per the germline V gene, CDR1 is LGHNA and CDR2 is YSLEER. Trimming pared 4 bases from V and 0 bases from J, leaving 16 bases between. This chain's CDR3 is CASSPDPRQTAKNIQYF. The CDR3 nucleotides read TGCGCCAGCAGCCCAGACCCCCGACAGACAGCCAAAAACATTCAGTACTTC.

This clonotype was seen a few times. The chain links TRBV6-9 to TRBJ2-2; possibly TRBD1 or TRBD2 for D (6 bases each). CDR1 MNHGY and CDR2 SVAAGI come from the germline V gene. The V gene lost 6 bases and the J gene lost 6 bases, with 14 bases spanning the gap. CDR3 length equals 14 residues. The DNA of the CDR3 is TGTGCCAGCAGCCCGACGGGGGCATCCGGGGAGCTGTTTTTT. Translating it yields CASSPTGASGELFF.

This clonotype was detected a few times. The CDR3 sequence: CASSLLQDSPLHF. For the CDR3, the DNA is TGTGCCAGCAGTTTATTACAGGATTCACCCCTCCACTTT. The rearrangement links TRBV12-3 or TRBV12-4 to TRBJ1-6; D is possibly TRBD1 (5 bases). The CDR3 is made up of 13 amino acids. V lost 2 bases and J lost 8, with 7 bases in between.

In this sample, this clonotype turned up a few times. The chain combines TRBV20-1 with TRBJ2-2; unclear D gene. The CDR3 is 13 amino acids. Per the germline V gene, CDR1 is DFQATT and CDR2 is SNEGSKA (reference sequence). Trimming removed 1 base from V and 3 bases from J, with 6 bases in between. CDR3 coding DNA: TGCAGTGCTAGAGGGGTAGACACCGGGGAGCTGTTTTTT. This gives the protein CSARGVDTGELFF.

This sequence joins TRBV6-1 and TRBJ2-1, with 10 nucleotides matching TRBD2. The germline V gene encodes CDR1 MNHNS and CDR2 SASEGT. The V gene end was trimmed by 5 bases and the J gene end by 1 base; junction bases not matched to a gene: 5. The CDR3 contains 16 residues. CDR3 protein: CASSPLTSGSYNEQFF. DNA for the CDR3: TGTGCCAGCAGTCCCCTGACTAGCGGGTCCTACAATGAGCAGTTCTTC.

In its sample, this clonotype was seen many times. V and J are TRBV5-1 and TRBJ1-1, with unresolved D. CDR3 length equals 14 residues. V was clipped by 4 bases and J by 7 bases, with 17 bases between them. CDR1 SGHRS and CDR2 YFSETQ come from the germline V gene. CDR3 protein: CASSPGAARVEAFF. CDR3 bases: TGCGCCAGCAGCCCCGGAGCCGCGAGGGTTGAAGCTTTCTTT.

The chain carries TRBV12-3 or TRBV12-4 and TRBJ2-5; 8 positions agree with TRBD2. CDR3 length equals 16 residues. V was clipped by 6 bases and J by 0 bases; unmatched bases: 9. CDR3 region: CASSPASGLHQETQYF. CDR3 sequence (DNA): TGTGCCAGCAGCCCCGCTAGCGGGTTACACCAAGAGACCCAGTACTTC.

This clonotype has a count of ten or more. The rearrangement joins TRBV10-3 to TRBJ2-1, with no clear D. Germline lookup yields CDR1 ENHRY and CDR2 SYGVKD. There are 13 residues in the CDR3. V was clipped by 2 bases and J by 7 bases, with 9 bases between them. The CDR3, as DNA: TGTGCCATCAGTGAGCCGCTGGGGAATGAGCAGTTCTTC. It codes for CAISEPLGNEQFF.

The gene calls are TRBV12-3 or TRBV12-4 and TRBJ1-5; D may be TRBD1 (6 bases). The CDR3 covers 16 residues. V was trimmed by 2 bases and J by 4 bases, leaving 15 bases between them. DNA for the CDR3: TGTGCCAGCAGTTTAAAATTCAGGGGTACTAATCAGCCCCAGCATTTT. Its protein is CASSLKFRGTNQPQHF.

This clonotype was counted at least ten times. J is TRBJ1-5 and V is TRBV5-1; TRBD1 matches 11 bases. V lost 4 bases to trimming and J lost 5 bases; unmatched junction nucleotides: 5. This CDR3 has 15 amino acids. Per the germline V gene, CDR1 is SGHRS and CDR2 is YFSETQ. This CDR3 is CASSQGTGGYQPQHF. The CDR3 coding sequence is TGCGCCAGCAGCCAGGGGACAGGGGGGTATCAGCCCCAGCATTTT.

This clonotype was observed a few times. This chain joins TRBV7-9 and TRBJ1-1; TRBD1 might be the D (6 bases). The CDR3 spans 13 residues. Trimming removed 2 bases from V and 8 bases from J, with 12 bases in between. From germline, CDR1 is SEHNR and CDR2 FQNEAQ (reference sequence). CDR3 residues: CASSLKGEKEAFF. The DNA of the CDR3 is TGTGCCAGCAGCTTAAAGGGGGAGAAAGAAGCTTTCTTT.

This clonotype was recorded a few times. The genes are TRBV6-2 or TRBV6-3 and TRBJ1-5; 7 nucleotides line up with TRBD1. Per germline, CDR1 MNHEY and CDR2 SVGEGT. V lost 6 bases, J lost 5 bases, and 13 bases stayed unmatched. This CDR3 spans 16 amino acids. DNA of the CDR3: TGTGCCAGCAGATACACCTCGACAGGGTTGGATCAGCCCCAGCATTTT. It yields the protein CASRYTSTGLDQPQHF.

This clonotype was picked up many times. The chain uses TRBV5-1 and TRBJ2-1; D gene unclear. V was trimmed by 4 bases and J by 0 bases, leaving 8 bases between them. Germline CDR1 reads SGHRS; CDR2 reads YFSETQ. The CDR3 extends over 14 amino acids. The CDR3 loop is CASSLDPSYNEQFF. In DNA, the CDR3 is TGCGCCAGCAGCCTCGATCCCTCCTACAATGAGCAGTTCTTC.

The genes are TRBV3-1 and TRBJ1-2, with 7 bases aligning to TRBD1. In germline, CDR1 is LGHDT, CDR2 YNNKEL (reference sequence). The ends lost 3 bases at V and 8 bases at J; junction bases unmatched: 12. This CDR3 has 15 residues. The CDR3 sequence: CASSQFTKNRGGYTF. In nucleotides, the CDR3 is TGTGCCAGCAGCCAGTTTACTAAAAACAGGGGCGGCTACACCTTC.

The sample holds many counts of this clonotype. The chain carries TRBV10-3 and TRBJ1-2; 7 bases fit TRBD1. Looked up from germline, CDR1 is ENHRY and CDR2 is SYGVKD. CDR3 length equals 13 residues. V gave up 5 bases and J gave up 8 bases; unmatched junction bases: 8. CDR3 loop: CAISRDSLSGYTF. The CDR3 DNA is TGTGCCATCAGTCGGGACAGTCTTTCGGGCTACACCTTC.

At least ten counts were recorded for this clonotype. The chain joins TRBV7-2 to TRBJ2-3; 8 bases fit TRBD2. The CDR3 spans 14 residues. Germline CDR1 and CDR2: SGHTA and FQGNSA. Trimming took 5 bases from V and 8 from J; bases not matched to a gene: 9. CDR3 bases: TGTGCCAGCAGCGGGCGTACTGCGGGGGGTACGCAGTATTTT. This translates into CASSGRTAGGTQYF.

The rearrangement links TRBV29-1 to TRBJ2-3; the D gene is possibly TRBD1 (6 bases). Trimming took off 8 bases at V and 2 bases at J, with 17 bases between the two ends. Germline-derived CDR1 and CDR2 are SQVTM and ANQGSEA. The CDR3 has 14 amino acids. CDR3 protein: CSLGAGVNTDTQYF. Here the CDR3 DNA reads TGCAGCTTGGGGGCAGGGGTCAACACAGATACGCAGTATTTT.